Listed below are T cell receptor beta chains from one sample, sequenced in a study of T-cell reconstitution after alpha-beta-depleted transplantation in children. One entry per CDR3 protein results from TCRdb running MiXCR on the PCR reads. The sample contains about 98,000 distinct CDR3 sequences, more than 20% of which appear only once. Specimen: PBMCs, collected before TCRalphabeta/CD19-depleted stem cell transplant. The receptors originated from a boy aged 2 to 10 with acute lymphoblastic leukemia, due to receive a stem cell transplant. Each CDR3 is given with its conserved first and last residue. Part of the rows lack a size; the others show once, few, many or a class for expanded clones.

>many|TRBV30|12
CAWRRGNTEAFF
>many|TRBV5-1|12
CASSLAADTQYF
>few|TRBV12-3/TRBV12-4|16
CASSLRGTSRADTQYF
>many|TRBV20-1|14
CSARDKLAGQPQHF
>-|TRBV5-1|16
CASSEALADTYNEQFF
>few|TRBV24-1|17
CATSDARLAGGGDTQYF
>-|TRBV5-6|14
CASSFSTGLGPLHF
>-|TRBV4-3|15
CASSQVGGVYNEQFF
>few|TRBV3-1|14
CASSQGTGFGELFF
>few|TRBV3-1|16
CASTKKGEGPQETQYF
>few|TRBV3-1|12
CASGGASYEQYF
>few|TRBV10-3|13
CAISGTGLYEQYF
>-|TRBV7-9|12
CASSTTGDEAFF
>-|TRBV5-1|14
CASSLDSFNQPQHF
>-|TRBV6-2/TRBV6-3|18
CASSHRPLTGGGTGELFF
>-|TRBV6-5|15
CASSYETSGSYEQYF
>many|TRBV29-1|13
CSVMGQPNQPQHF
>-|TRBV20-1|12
CSARALRETQYF
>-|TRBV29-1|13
CTIAEEQTDTQYF
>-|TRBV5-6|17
CASSFRAYGGMPDTQYF
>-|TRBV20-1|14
CSAPEGTSRNEQFF
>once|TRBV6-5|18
CASSYSLSGGARKETQYF
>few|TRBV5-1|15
CASSLTRGTPTEAFF
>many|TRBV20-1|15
CSARDSGSGYNEQFF
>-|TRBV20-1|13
CSAWTGGDEKLFF
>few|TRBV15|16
CATSREDGRAFETQYF
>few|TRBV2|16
CASSATGTGAVDTQYF
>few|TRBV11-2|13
CASSLDFGETQYF
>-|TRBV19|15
CASSGSTSGIYEQYF
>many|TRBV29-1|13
CSGTRSNTGELFF
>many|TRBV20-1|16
CSARDQGLAPFNEQFF
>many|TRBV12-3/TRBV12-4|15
CASTRRAGSYNEQFF
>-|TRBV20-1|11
CSASLLGAQYF
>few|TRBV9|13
CASSVRGGETQYF
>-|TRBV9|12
CASSVVTDTQYF
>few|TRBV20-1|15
CSATKDIRGYTEAFF
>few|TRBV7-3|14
CASSSNGGIETQYF
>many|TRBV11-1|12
CASAAGIDEQYF
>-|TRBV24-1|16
CATSDTVGTSRNEQFF
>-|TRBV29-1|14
CSVPNPSGSYEQYF
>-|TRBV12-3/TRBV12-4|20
CASSPIYAQGTQGRNTEAFF
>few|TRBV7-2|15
CASSLGLGTRDTQYF
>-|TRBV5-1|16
CASSASGMPSYNEQFF
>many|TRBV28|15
CASSSPPSSTDTQYF
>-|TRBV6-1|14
CASRSRTGGYGYTF
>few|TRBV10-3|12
CAISAANTEAFF
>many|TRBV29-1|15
CSVVWGRGPNYEQYF
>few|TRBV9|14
CASSVGPRYNEQFF
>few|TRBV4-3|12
CASSVGAGRQFF
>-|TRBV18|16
CASYPGTSSSMDEQFF
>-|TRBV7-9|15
CASNPGEARNEKLFF
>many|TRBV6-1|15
CASSLGRGAGSTQYF
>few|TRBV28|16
CASSTIRDRGPDTQYF
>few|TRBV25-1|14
CASSRSSGANVLTF
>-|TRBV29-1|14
CSVEGLAGAGELFF
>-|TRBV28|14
CASSLSGEDQPQHF
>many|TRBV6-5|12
CASSYLYNEQFF
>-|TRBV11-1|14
CASSLRQGVNEQFF